This T cell receptor beta chain is drawn from a study of siplizumab effects on memory and regulatory T cells (dated by TCRdb to 2018 to 2020). Background on the whole study: The study examined how the anti-CD2 antibody siplizumab affects alloreactive T-cell subsets in allogeneic mixed lymphocyte reactions built from human PBMCs. Points the paper makes about the study in general: Unstimulated naive T cells appeared more diverse than memory T cells, and naive cells seemed to contribute substantially to the alloresponse. Whether proliferating Tregs from siplizumab cultures actually had suppressive function was not functionally confirmed. Siplizumab significantly lowered the cumulative frequency of alloreactive sequences that could be traced to unstimulated CD4+ memory T cells. Roughly 80-97% of proliferating CD4+ or CD8+ clones could not be assigned a naive or memory phenotype. Sequences below about 10^-5 frequency were poorly captured, so only a minor fraction of alloreactive clones could be mapped to unstimulated subsets. Among mappable alloreactive CD4+ clones, the Treg-derived fraction averaged approximately 66% with siplizumab versus 25% to 30% in control reactions.

To prepare the library, the immunoSEQ multiplex PCR assay was applied. Each sample had some 9.7 x 10^4 TCR templates assayed by the deep sequencing platform. Genomic DNA extracted from sorted T cells was used for TCRbeta CDR3 sequencing. On the authors' methods: The R programming language was used for clonal analysis of TCRbeta CDR3 data. Alloreactive CD4+ and CD8+ clones were defined by comparing unstimulated samples with post-reaction CFSE-low samples. By matching sequences to the repertoires of sorted unstimulated Treg and non-Treg cells, each alloreactive CD4+ clone was assigned a regulatory or non-regulatory origin. This immuneACCESS table, as held by TCRdb, lists in-frame sequences with V and J called but not all clones. Of the missing ones, under half trace to an unresolved V gene in checked studies; the others have no known cause. The V and J calls and the clone size are those of that table, but D and trimming were determined from the DNA. This sample has 70,000 or so clones in its table, and more than 80% of those were observed once. The top ten clonotypes cover over 25% of the sample.

V ends up 10 bases short and J 2 bases short, with an unmatched junction base count of 8. From a lookup of the germline V gene, CDR1 and CDR2 are WSHSY and SAAADI. From cysteine to phenylalanine, the CDR3 is 13 amino acids long. Only the CDR3 DNA stays, 39 bases, in frame from base 1. To note about this clone: There is no known antigen for this receptor. No base quality values were provided; no much bigger clone lies one nucleotide off.

Sorted unstimulated T cells, along with proliferating T cells recovered from mixed lymphocyte reactions, underwent TCRbeta CDR3 sequencing. Fresh whole blood from fewer than 11 HLA-typed healthy donors was used as the source from which PBMCs were isolated. The chain couples TRBV10-2 to TRBJ2-7, with 7 central nucleotides matching TRBD2. Sequenced input: CD8+ T cells sorted from blood. This TCR came from a human donor in good health. CDR3 reads: CAILSGDTYEQYF. The DNA sequence reads TGCGCCATCTTAAGCGGGGATACCTACGAGCAGTACTTC.